Below, 4 T cell receptor beta chains from the same sample are listed, as sequenced in a study of graft-versus-host responses after intestinal transplantation. These receptors' antigens are unknown. The protocol was immunoSEQ multiplex PCR, while the TCRdb copy is restricted to in-frame clones and leaves out a portion. The data show tens of thousands of clones, with about 95% seen just once and approximately 0.2% held by the top ten. The input for sequencing was unstimulated CD4+ T cells sorted from spleen or lymph node cells, taken before transplant. These receptors were collected from a human donor who was the organ donor for an intestinal transplant.

This chain connects TRBV18 to TRBJ1-1; maybe TRBD1 (6 bases). This CDR3 is built from 13 residues. Trimming removed 6 bases from V and 10 bases from J, with 18 bases in between. The germline V gene encodes CDR1 KGHSH and CDR2 LQKENI. The CDR3 protein is CASSVQTGLSAFF. Here the CDR3 DNA reads TGTGCCAGCTCTGTCCAGACAGGCCTGTCAGCTTTCTTT. Based on the CDR3 plus reference TRBV18 and TRBJ1-1, the full variable domain is NAGVMQNPRHLVRRRGQEARLRCSPMKGHSHVYWYRQLPEEGLKFMVYLQKENIIDESGMPKERFSAEFPKEGPSILRIQQVVRGDSAAYFCASSVQTGLSAFFGQGTRLTVV.

The chain is built from TRBV7-2 and TRBJ1-2; D is uncertain. The CDR3 totals 11 residues. V lost 5 bases to trimming and J lost 6 bases, with 7 bases between them. In germline, CDR1 is SGHTA, CDR2 FQGNSA. This CDR3 is CASSERDGYTF. The CDR3 nucleotides read TGTGCCAGCAGCGAGCGAGATGGCTACACCTTC.

The chain links TRBV21-1 to TRBJ2-5; TRBD1, as called in the table, went unchecked against the DNA. TRBV21-1 is flagged as a pseudogene. The length of the CDR3 is 15 residues. The CDR3 region is CASSNSRQGSETQYF. For the CDR3, the DNA is TGTGCCAGCAGCAATTCCCGACAGGGGTCAGAGACCCAGTACTTC.

The genes are TRBV2 and TRBJ2-3; D might be TRBD2 (5 bases). CDR1 is SNHLY, CDR2 FYNNEI, per germline. Trimming removed 11 bases at V and 3 bases at J, with 15 bases between. The CDR3 is 13 residues long. Written as DNA, the CDR3 is TGTGCCTCGGGGTATTCTGGGACAGATACGCAGTATTTT. This encodes CASGYSGTDTQYF.